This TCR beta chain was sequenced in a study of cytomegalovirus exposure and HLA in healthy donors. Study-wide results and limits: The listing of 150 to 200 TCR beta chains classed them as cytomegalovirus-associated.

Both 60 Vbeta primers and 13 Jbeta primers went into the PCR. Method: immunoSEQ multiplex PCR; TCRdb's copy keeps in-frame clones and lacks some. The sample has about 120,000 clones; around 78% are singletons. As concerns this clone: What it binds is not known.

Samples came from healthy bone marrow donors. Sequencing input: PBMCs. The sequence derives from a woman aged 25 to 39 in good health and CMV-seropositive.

For the CDR3, the DNA is TGTGCCTGGAATCTTATAGTGAACACTGAAGCTTTCTTT. Translation: CAWNLIVNTEAFF. The chain has TRBV30 and TRBJ1-1; D remains unclear. V was clipped by 4 bases and J by 0 bases, with 9 bases between them. Germline CDR1 reads GTSNPN; CDR2 reads SVGIG (reference sequence). CDR3 size: 13 residues.